This T cell receptor (beta chain) was documented in a study of beta chain features in type 1 diabetes. This clone was detected a few times. The sequenced template was cDNA made from the entire isolated RNA. Produced via immunoSEQ multiplex PCR; TCRdb's table is partial and in-frame only. Of more than 300,000 clones in the sample, about 14% were seen once. This CDR3 is built from 16 residues. J lost 1 base, V lost 3 bases, and 7 bases had no gene match. Looked up from germline, CDR1 is MGHRA and CDR2 is YSYEKL. The V and J genes are TRBV4-1 and TRBJ1-2; 8 positions agree with TRBD1. The material sequenced was naive CD4+ T cells from blood. The receptor's source is a woman between 18 and 29 years old in good health. The CDR3 is CASSHNPGQVNYGYTF. The CDR3 region has the DNA TGCGCCAGCAGCCACAACCCGGGACAGGTTAACTATGGCTACACCTTC.